Described below is a single TCR beta chain sequence and its context. Its antigen is not known. The data stem from a study of T cell responses to AZD1222 COVID-19 vaccine. The germline V gene encodes CDR1 MNHNY and CDR2 SVGAGI (reference sequence). The CDR3 has 13 amino acids. V dropped 6 bases and J dropped 11 bases, with 17 bases sitting between them. Study-level findings and limits: When two AZD1222 doses had been given, Spike-specific TCR breadth and depth rose. White British people made up most donors, females outnumbered males, and clonal diversity was possibly underestimated.

TCRdb's table, derived via immunoSEQ multiplex PCR, lists solely in-frame clones and lacks some. This table holds about 120,000 clones, about 90% found once. The sequencing here drew on peripheral blood, taken on day 0 of AZD1222 vaccination. This sequence originates from an adult in good health. V usage is TRBV6-6 and J usage is TRBJ1-5; D not resolved. CDR3 residues: CASSHAAGSAQHF. CDR3 in DNA: TGTGCCAGCAGCCACGCAGCGGGATCAGCCCAGCATTTT.